These 21 T cell receptor beta chains originate from one sample sequenced in a study of blood T cells in healthy people across ages. A second about 7 to 11 cycle PCR used barcoded and J-beta primers. TCRdb re-called the 5' RACE reads with MiXCR, one entry per CDR3 protein. The data show about 2 million distinct CDR3 sequences, about 49% seen once. The sample was blood. Every receptor here comes from a woman between 40 and 50 years old in good health.

V is TRBV20-1 and J is TRBJ2-5; 10 nucleotides align to TRBD1. V lost 1 base to trimming and J lost 5 bases; unmatched junction nucleotides: 7. Per the germline V gene, CDR1 is DFQATT and CDR2 is SNEGSKA (reference sequence). The CDR3 is 15 amino acids. In DNA, the CDR3 is TGCAGTGCTAGAGTGTCAGACAGGGGGCTGGAGACCCAGTACTTC. Translated: CSARVSDRGLETQYF.

This clonotype was counted ten times or more. The genes are TRBV7-2 and TRBJ2-7; D possibly uses TRBD1 or TRBD2 (6 bases each). This CDR3 has 14 residues. Germline V gives CDR1 SGHTA, CDR2 FQGNSA. V lost 7 bases and J lost 3, with 16 bases in between. The CDR3 reads CASKLGRGHYEQYF. Here the CDR3 DNA reads TGTGCCAGCAAACTGGGGCGGGGACACTACGAGCAGTACTTC.

The chain has TRBV12-3 or TRBV12-4 and TRBJ2-7, with no clear D. The CDR3 has 14 residues. V was pared by 6 bases and J by 6 bases, with 18 bases between. The CDR3, as DNA: TGTGCCAGCAGCAGGTCCCCCCGCGGAAGCGAGCAGTACTTC. Translation: CASSRSPRGSEQYF.

This chain connects TRBV3-1 to TRBJ2-5; possible D gene TRBD1, 5 bases. V lost 5 bases, J lost 0 bases, and 10 bases lay in between. Germline loops: CDR1 LGHDT, CDR2 YNNKEL (reference sequence). The CDR3 is 14 amino acids. CDR3 nucleotides: TGTGCCAGCAGCGATTTGACAGACCAAGAGACCCAGTACTTC. This codes for CASSDLTDQETQYF.

V usage is TRBV18 and J usage is TRBJ2-7, with 13 bases matching TRBD2. CDR1 KGHSH and CDR2 LQKENI come from the germline V gene. The length of the CDR3 is 18 residues. After removal of 4 bases from V and 2 bases from J, the junction contained 11 bases not matched to a gene. For the CDR3, the DNA is TGTGCCAGCTCACGGCTCACTAGCGGGGGGGCCCTTACCTACGAGCAGTACTTC. As protein: CASSRLTSGGALTYEQYF.

V gene TRBV11-2 combines with J gene TRBJ2-7, with D unresolved. The J call may be in error: the DNA end matches TRBJ2-5 better. Looked up from germline, CDR1 is SGHAT and CDR2 is FQNNGV. This CDR3 is built from 12 residues. CDR3 in DNA: TGTGCCAGCACCCCAACCCGAGAGACCCAGTACTTC. As protein: CASTPTRETQYF.

The CDR3 loop reads CASRRAGGSTDTQYF. The DNA of the CDR3 is TGTGCCAGCAGGCGAGCGGGGGGGAGCACAGATACGCAGTATTTT. This sequence joins TRBV12-3 or TRBV12-4 and TRBJ2-3; TRBD2 matches at 10 bases. CDR3 length: 15 residues. Unmatched junction bases numbered 3, after V lost 6 bases and J lost 0 bases.

There are a few counts of this clonotype. The chain links TRBV7-9 to TRBJ2-3; TRBD2 matches at 8 bases. Looked up from germline, CDR1 is SEHNR and CDR2 is FQNEAQ (reference sequence). The trim removed 11 bases at V and 3 bases at J, leaving 10 bases unmatched. CDR3 length equals 14 residues. In nucleotides, the CDR3 is TGTGCCGGCCAACGGGGGGGCGCGACAGATACGCAGTATTTT. Residues: CAGQRGGATDTQYF.

The chain combines TRBV7-2 with TRBJ2-1; TRBD2 might be the D (6 bases). This CDR3 has 13 amino acids. The V gene's germline CDR1 is SGHTA and CDR2 FQGNSA. Trimming took 1 base from V and 10 from J, leaving 11 bases between them. CDR3 in DNA: TGTGCCAGCAGCTTAGGGGGGGAAGAAGAGCAGTTCTTC. It codes for CASSLGGEEEQFF.

This chain joins TRBV7-2 and TRBJ2-3, with 16 nucleotides matching TRBD2. This CDR3 is built from 19 residues. V shed 5 bases and J 0 bases; nucleotides not matched to a gene: 8. CDR1 is SGHTA and CDR2 is FQGNSA in the germline V gene. CDR3 region: CASSPVGTSGGGSTDTQYF. The CDR3 DNA reads as TGTGCCAGCAGCCCCGTTGGGACTAGCGGGGGGGGTAGCACAGATACGCAGTATTTT.

In this sample, this clonotype turned up many times. V usage is TRBV12-3 or TRBV12-4 and J usage is TRBJ2-7; D is undetermined. Deletions cut 1 base from V and 1 base from J, with 8 bases between. The CDR3 has 14 amino acids. The CDR3 is CASSLVPSSYEQYF. DNA of the CDR3: TGTGCCAGCAGTTTAGTACCCAGTTCCTACGAGCAGTACTTC.

The genes are TRBV7-9 and TRBJ2-3; D tentatively reads TRBD1 or TRBD2 (5 bases each). Germline loops: CDR1 SEHNR, CDR2 FQNEAQ (reference sequence). V gave up 5 bases and J gave up 4 bases, with 13 bases separating them. The CDR3 totals 14 residues. The CDR3 protein is CASSHLGVADTQYF. The CDR3 bases are TGTGCCAGCAGCCATTTGGGGGTCGCAGATACGCAGTATTTT.

Only a few counts were recorded for this clonotype. This chain connects TRBV20-1 to TRBJ1-2, with D hard to call. The CDR3 has 13 residues. Germline assignment: CDR1 DFQATT and CDR2 SNEGSKA (reference sequence). Trimming removed 0 bases from V and 4 bases from J, with 9 bases in between. CDR3 in DNA: TGCAGTGCTAGAGATCGGTCCTCCTATGGCTACACCTTC. The encoded protein is CSARDRSSYGYTF.

This sequence joins TRBV4-3 and TRBJ1-2, with a tentative D call TRBD1 (5 bases). There are 15 residues in the CDR3. Trimming removed 4 bases from V and 0 bases from J, with 12 bases in between. Looked up from germline, CDR1 is LGHNA and CDR2 is YSLEER. CDR3 sequence: CASSPWQGSNYGYTF. CDR3 DNA sequence: TGCGCCAGCAGCCCATGGCAGGGATCTAACTATGGCTACACCTTC.

The chain couples TRBV6-6 to TRBJ1-1, with TRBD1 matching 9 bases. The CDR3 runs to 17 residues. Germline CDR1 reads MNHNY; CDR2 reads SVGAGI (reference sequence). V lost 1 base, J lost 10 bases, and 16 bases stayed unmatched. The CDR3 bases are TGTGCCAGCAGTTACTACCCCGGGACAGGGCATGGGGCAGGAGCTTTCTTT. Translated: CASSYYPGTGHGAGAFF.

This sequence joins TRBV20-1 and TRBJ2-7, with 12 bases fitting TRBD1. V trimming: 6 bases; J trimming: 5 bases; junction bases outside the gene matches: 11. Germline V lookup: CDR1 DFQATT, CDR2 SNEGSKA (reference sequence). The CDR3 is made up of 15 amino acids. For the CDR3, the DNA is TGCAGTGCCCCCCGGGGGACAGGGGGCCTCGACGAGCAGTACTTC. Protein product: CSAPRGTGGLDEQYF.

This clonotype was seen a handful of times. The chain is built from TRBV20-1 and TRBJ2-4; D might be TRBD1 (5 bases). The CDR3 is 14 amino acids. Germline CDR1 DFQATT, CDR2 SNEGSKA (reference sequence). The CDR3 DNA sequence: TGCAGCACCAGACAGCCGATAGCCAAAAACATTCAGTACTTC. Encoded protein: CSTRQPIAKNIQYF.

The chain links TRBV20-1 to TRBJ2-5; 15 bases are shared with TRBD2. The CDR3 extends over 16 amino acids. The V gene's germline CDR1 is DFQATT and CDR2 SNEGSKA (reference sequence). J lost 7 bases, V lost 5 bases, and 11 bases had no gene match. For the CDR3, the DNA is TGCAGTGCTGGTGGACTAGCGGGGGGGCTCCTGGGGACCCAGTACTTC. Translating gives CSAGGLAGGLLGTQYF.

This clonotype has more than one count but fewer than ten. The J gene is TRBJ2-1, the V gene TRBV20-1; D gene unclear. The CDR3 consists of 10 residues. Trimming shortened V by 3 bases and J by 6 bases, and 3 bases separated the two germline ends. Germline V lookup: CDR1 DFQATT, CDR2 SNEGSKA (reference sequence). The CDR3 loop is CSASANEQFF. CDR3 nucleotide sequence: TGCAGTGCTAGCGCCAATGAGCAGTTCTTC.

There are a few counts of this clonotype. The V call is TRBV27, the J call TRBJ1-1; tentative D call: TRBD1 (5 bases). V was clipped by 3 bases and J by 6 bases, with 11 bases between them. The CDR3 has 13 amino acids. Germline CDR1 is MNHEY and CDR2 is SMNVEV (reference sequence). CDR3 protein: CASSFIDSAEAFF. As DNA, the CDR3 is TGTGCCAGCAGTTTCATCGACAGCGCTGAAGCTTTCTTT.

This clonotype was counted a few times. V is TRBV11-2 and J is TRBJ2-5; D might be TRBD1 (6 bases). V was shortened by 5 bases and J by 5 bases, with 21 bases between the two germline ends. Looked up from germline, CDR1 is SGHAT and CDR2 is FQNNGV. The CDR3 runs 16 residues. The CDR3 spells CASSNPTGPIRETQYF. In DNA, the CDR3 is TGTGCCAGCAGCAATCCGACAGGCCCAATTAGGGAGACCCAGTACTTC. The complete variable domain, with remaining parts taken from reference TRBV11-2 and TRBJ2-5, reads EAGVAQSPRYKIIEKRQSVAFWCNPISGHATLYWYQQILGQGPKLLIQFQNNGVVDDSQLPKDRFSAERLKGVDSTLKIQPAKLEDSAVYLCASSNPTGPIRETQYFGPGTRLLVL.